This T cell receptor beta chain was documented in a study of blood T cell repertoires in COVID-19. Looking at the study overall: Donors in the United States, Italy and Spain gave samples during acute or convalescent COVID-19.

The V end was cut by 2 bases, the J end by 1 base, with 5 bases between. CDR1 and CDR2 from the germline V gene are SGHDN and FVKESK. The CDR3 has 13 amino acids. Authors' processing steps: The assay estimated nucleated cells by amplifying reference gene primers. The protocol was immunoSEQ multiplex PCR, while the TCRdb copy is restricted to in-frame clones and leaves out a portion. The V and J calls and the clone size are those of that table, but D and trimming were determined from the DNA. The data contain about 140,000 clones, over 80% of them singletons. This TCR derives from a woman older than 75 with acute or convalescent COVID-19. The rearrangement uses TRBV14 and TRBJ1-1; a possible D gene is TRBD1 (5 bases). Material: peripheral blood. CDR3 sequence (DNA): TGTGCCAGCAGCCAACAGGGGAACACTGAAGCTTTCTTT. The encoded protein is CASSQQGNTEAFF.